This T cell receptor beta chain appears in the sequencing data of a study of control samples from healthy donors and cancer patients. The CDR3 extends over 16 amino acids. V was clipped by 5 bases and J by 0 bases; unmatched bases: 4. Germline lookup yields CDR1 SEHNR and CDR2 FQNEAQ (reference sequence). Data came from immunoSEQ multiplex PCR; TCRdb stores just in-frame clones and leaves some out. The sample yields tens of thousands of clones, approximately 89% seen once. The sample was PBMCs. The sequence came from a woman in her thirties or forties with head and neck cancer. The rearrangement joins TRBV7-9 to TRBJ2-2; 9 bases are shared with TRBD2. CDR3 sequence: CASSPRGGANTGELFF. For the CDR3, the DNA is TGTGCCAGCAGCCCCCGCGGGGGGGCGAACACCGGGGAGCTGTTTTTT.